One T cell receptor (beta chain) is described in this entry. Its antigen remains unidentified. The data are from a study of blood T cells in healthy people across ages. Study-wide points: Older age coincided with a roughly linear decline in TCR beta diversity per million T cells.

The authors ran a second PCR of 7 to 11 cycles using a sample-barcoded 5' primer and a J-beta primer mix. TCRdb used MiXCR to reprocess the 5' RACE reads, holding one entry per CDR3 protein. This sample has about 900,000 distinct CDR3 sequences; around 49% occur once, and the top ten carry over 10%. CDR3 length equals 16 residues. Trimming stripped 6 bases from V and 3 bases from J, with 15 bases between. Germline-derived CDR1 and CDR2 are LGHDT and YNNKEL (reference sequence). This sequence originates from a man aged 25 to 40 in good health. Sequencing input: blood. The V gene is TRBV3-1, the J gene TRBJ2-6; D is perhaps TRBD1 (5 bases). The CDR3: CASRPSTGRGANVLTF. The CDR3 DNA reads TGTGCCAGCAGACCCTCCACAGGTCGTGGGGCCAACGTCCTGACTTTC.